Listed here is a single T cell receptor (beta chain). Its specificity is unknown. This specimen comes from a study of vaccination and CD4 T cells after COVID-19. Study-level information: Post-vaccine sampling followed dose two by a median about 72 days (range 14 to 241). Overlapping peptides covering the spike proteins of SARS-CoV-2, HCoV-NL63, HCoV-OC43 and HCoV-229E were added to stimulate cells. Findings and limits, study-wide: Researchers report that a median about 86% of reactive clones in convalescent patients surfaced only post-vaccination.

Specified treatment: approximately 11-day PBMC culture with coronavirus spike peptide pools or control peptides (ViraFEST assay). The Oncomine TCR Beta short-read assay was applied to DNA of cultured CD4+ T cells. TCRdb redid the calling of the PCR reads with MiXCR, one entry per CDR3 protein. This table has 9,300 or so distinct CDR3 sequences, about 60% appearing once. The V and J ends lost 2 bases and 0 bases respectively, with 7 bases between them. The CDR3 is made up of 14 amino acids. Germline CDR1 and CDR2: MNHEY and SVGAGI. The source is a human donor who had recovered from COVID-19. The chain is built from TRBV6-5 and TRBJ1-1, with D hard to call. The source material was CD4+ T cells from blood, cultured in vitro. CDR3 sequence: CASSYGKLNTEAFF. The DNA for the CDR3 is TGTGCCAGCAGTTACGGGAAATTGAACACTGAAGCTTTCTTT.